This T cell receptor (beta chain) is from a study of shared clonotypes between healthy human individuals. Healthy HIV-negative adults with no recent acute infections or vaccinations were recruited as donors. Nashville, Tennessee was home to all donors, each a Caucasian adult. It was into CD45RA+ naive and CD45RA-negative memory subsets that the CD4+ cells were split. The repertoire was sequenced with immunoSEQ multiplex PCR; TCRdb's copy has only in-frame clones and lacks some. The sample yields hundreds of thousands of clones, 72% seen once. V trimming: 8 bases; J trimming: 12 bases; junction bases outside the gene matches: 7. Looked up from germline, CDR1 is MDHEN and CDR2 is SYDVKM. The CDR3 covers 10 residues.

The chain recombines TRBV28 with TRBJ2-7; TRBD2 aligns across 7 bases. This clonotype was obtained from a woman between 25 and 40 years old in good health. Sample: memory CD4+ T cells sorted from blood. The subset was: CD45RA-negative fraction. CDR3 nucleotide sequence: TGTGCCAGCGGTCGGGACTATCCGTACTTC. It encodes CASGRDYPYF.